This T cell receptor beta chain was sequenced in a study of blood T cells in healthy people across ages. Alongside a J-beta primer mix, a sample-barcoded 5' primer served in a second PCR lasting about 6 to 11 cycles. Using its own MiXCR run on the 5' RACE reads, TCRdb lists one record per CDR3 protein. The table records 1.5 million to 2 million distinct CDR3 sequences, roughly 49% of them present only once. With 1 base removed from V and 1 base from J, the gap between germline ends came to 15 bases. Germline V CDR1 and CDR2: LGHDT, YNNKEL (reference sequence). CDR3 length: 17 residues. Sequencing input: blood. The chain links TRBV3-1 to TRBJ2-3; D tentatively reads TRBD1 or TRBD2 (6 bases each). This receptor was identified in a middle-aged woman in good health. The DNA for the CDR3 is TGTGCCAGCAGCCAAGGGACCGGAAGGGGGGGCACAGATACGCAGTATTTT. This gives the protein CASSQGTGRGGTDTQYF.